The T cell receptor (beta chain) under discussion was sequenced for a study of STAT5B mutations in CD4+ large granular lymphocyte leukemia. Overall study context: When available, cryopreserved cells underwent CD8+ depletion before CD4+ selection.

In germline, CDR1 is LNHDA, CDR2 SQIVND (reference sequence). The germline V and J ends were trimmed by 6 bases and 9 bases, with 15 bases remaining between them. This CDR3 is 13 amino acids long. TCRdb keeps only in-frame clones here, not all; method: immunoSEQ multiplex PCR. The repertoire holds about 8,400 clones, with just under 90% as singletons. This clone was picked up one time. Sequencing was performed on PBMCs. The sequence was collected from a woman in her 70s with CD4+ T-cell large granular lymphocyte leukemia. The V call is TRBV19, the J call TRBJ2-1; either TRBD1 or TRBD2 may supply D (6 bases each). CDR3 nucleotide sequence: TGTGCCAGTAGATTGGAGGGCAGGGGTGAGCAGTTCTTC. This codes for CASRLEGRGEQFF.